This T cell receptor beta chain was captured by sequencing in a study of blood T cell repertoires in COVID-19. In the study overall: Sample material is recorded as cDNA or gDNA derived from T cells, B-cell-depleted T cells, or PBMCs.

V was shortened by 7 bases and J by 3 bases, with 18 bases between the two germline ends. CDR3 length: 15 amino acids. Germline V gene sequence: CDR1 MNHEY, CDR2 SVGAGI. Authors' methods: Amplification of reference gene primers provided the estimated nucleated cell counts. The method was immunoSEQ multiplex PCR; TCRdb's version includes in-frame clones alone and lacks a portion of them. V, J and clone size derive from that table, while D and trimming were established from the DNA sequence. The sample consists of about 250,000 clones, about 80% of them appearing once. Sequenced material: peripheral blood. This sequence originates from an elderly man with acute or convalescent COVID-19. J is TRBJ2-5 and V is TRBV6-5; perhaps TRBD2 as D (6 bases). CDR3 loop: CASTFAGTPKETQYF. The CDR3 DNA sequence: TGTGCCAGCACCTTCGCCGGGACTCCAAAAGAGACCCAGTACTTC.